A selection of T cell receptor beta chains follows, all from one sample in a study of vaccination effects on CD4 cells after COVID-19. Using immunoSEQ multiplex PCR, the repertoire was profiled, and TCRdb retains in-frame clones only, with some absent. The sample holds 70,000 to 75,000 clones, 77% seen once. These receptors' antigens are unknown. The sequencing used CD4+ T cells from PBMCs cultured without peptide, collected before COVID-19 vaccination. The receptors come from a human donor who received a COVID-19 vaccine. Each CDR3 is given with its conserved first and last residue. The D gene is left open where the match is weak. Only part of the rows carry a size: once, few, many, or a class if the clone is expanded.

TRBJ1-2,TRBD1,TRBV5-1,NA,TGCGCCAGCAGCACAACGACCGGGACAGGGGGCGACTATGGCTACACCTTC,CASSTTTGTGGDYGYTF
TRBJ1-6,NA,TRBV19,NA,TGTGCCAGTAGTATCCAGATCTCCTATAATTCACCCCTCCACTTT,CASSIQISYNSPLHF
TRBJ2-5,TRBD1,TRBV18,NA,TGTGCCAGCTCACCGGGGACAGGAGAGACCCAGTACTTC,CASSPGTGETQYF
TRBJ1-4,TRBD1,TRBV5-5,NA,TGTGCCAGCAGCTCCGGACAGGGGTTTGAAAAACTGTTTTTT,CASSSGQGFEKLFF
TRBJ2-4,NA,TRBV6-6,few,TGTGCCAGCAGACAGGAACTAGCCAAAAACATTCAGTACTTC,CASRQELAKNIQYF
TRBJ2-2,TRBD2,TRBV19,NA,TGTGCCAGTAGTGAGCGGGGGGCCTCAAGGTTCGCGAACACCGGGGAGCTGTTTTTT,CASSERGASRFANTGELFF
TRBJ1-5,NA,TRBV4-1,once,TGCGCCAGCAGCCAAGCGGTAAGACAGTTCAATCAGCCCCAGCATTTT,CASSQAVRQFNQPQHF
TRBJ2-5,NA,TRBV5-1,NA,TGCGCCAGCAGCATCCAGGGGCAGGACCAAGAGACCCAGTACTTC,CASSIQGQDQETQYF
TRBJ2-2,NA,TRBV11-1,NA,TGTGCCAGCAGCTTAGAACACCCTTTGAACACCGGGGAGCTGTTTTTT,CASSLEHPLNTGELFF
TRBJ2-1,TRBD1,TRBV11-2,once,TGTGCCAGCAGCGGGGACAGGGGCTACAATGAGCAGTTCTTC,CASSGDRGYNEQFF
TRBJ1-1,NA,TRBV20-1,NA,TGCAGTGCTAGTACGGGGGGGCAGGCCAAAACTGAAGCTTTCTTT,CSASTGGQAKTEAFF
TRBJ1-6,NA,TRBV21-1,NA,TGTGCCAGCAGCAAAGGCGGTTTCGGGGATGAGGCCTATAATTCACCCCTCCACTTT,CASSKGGFGDEAYNSPLHF
TRBJ2-5,TRBD2,TRBV5-1,NA,TGCGCCAGCAGCATGGTACCCGGGGGGATGTACCAAGAGACCCAGTACTTC,CASSMVPGGMYQETQYF
TRBJ2-6,NA,TRBV18,few,TGTGCCAGCTCAGTATCCGGATCATCTGGGGCCAACGTCCTGACTTTC,CASSVSGSSGANVLTF
TRBJ2-2,NA,TRBV5-5,NA,TGTGCCAGCAGCTCCGGGGCTGGTAGGACCGGGGAGCTGTTTTTT,CASSSGAGRTGELFF
TRBJ1-5,TRBD1,TRBV6-2/TRBV6-3,few,TGTGCCAGCAGTCGGGACAGCCTCAATCAGCCCCAGCATTTT,CASSRDSLNQPQHF
TRBJ1-4,NA,TRBV9,NA,TGTGCCAGCAGCGTAATGGGGCAGGGAGGGGAAAAACTGTTTTTT,CASSVMGQGGEKLFF
TRBJ2-5,NA,TRBV5-5,NA,TGTGCCAGCAGCTTGTTGGGCAACGCGGAGACCCAGTACTTC,CASSLLGNAETQYF
TRBJ1-5,NA,TRBV18,few,TGTGCCAGCTCCCCGGCGGAAGGGGCGACGGCCCAGCATTTT,CASSPAEGATAQHF
TRBJ1-5,TRBD1,TRBV28,few,TGTGCCAGCAGGTTAGGACAGGTTAGCAATCAGCCCCAGCATTTT,CASRLGQVSNQPQHF
TRBJ1-5,NA,TRBV30,NA,TGTGCCTGGAGCCTGAAAGGGGTCCCGGACAATCAGCCCCAGCATTTT,CAWSLKGVPDNQPQHF
TRBJ1-2,NA,TRBV29-1,few,TGCAGCGTTGAAGATGGGGGGGTTGGGAGCTACACCTTC,CSVEDGGVGSYTF
TRBJ1-3,TRBD1,TRBV7-8,NA,TGTGCCAGCAGCCAGGGACAGGCTTTGTACACCATATATTTT,CASSQGQALYTIYF
TRBJ1-6,NA,TRBV7-9,NA,TGTGCCAGCAAGGGGGGGGCCTATAATTCACCCCTCCACTTT,CASKGGAYNSPLHF
TRBJ1-4,TRBD1,TRBV18,once,TGTGCCAGCTCCCGACAGGGAACTAATGAAAAACTGTTTTTT,CASSRQGTNEKLFF
TRBJ1-4,TRBD1,TRBV15,NA,TGTGCCACCAGCACCGGCTCCGGGACAGGGCAGAGAAAACTGTTTTTT,CATSTGSGTGQRKLFF
TRBJ1-6,NA,TRBV21-1,NA,TGTGCCAGCAGCAACAAAGGGATTGACTATAATTCACCCCTCCACTTT,CASSNKGIDYNSPLHF
TRBJ1-1,NA,TRBV18,NA,TGTGCCAGCTCACAATCGAGGGTAATGATGAACACTGAAGCTTTCTTT,CASSQSRVMMNTEAFF
TRBJ2-1,NA,TRBV5-4,NA,TGTGCCAGCGGCCAGAGCACAAGCTCCTACAATGAGCAGTTCTTC,CASGQSTSSYNEQFF
TRBJ1-5,NA,TRBV19,NA,TGTGCCACCCGCGGGGATTATAGCAATCAGCCCCAGCATTTT,CATRGDYSNQPQHF
TRBJ1-4,NA,TRBV2,once,TGTGCCAGCAGGGAATCAGGGTGGACTAATGAAAAACTGTTTTTT,CASRESGWTNEKLFF
TRBJ1-1,NA,TRBV10-3,once,TGTGCCATCAGTGAAATGGGGGGCCGAAGGGCTGAAGCTTTCTTT,CAISEMGGRRAEAFF
TRBJ2-3,NA,TRBV3-1/TRBV3-2,NA,TGTGCCAGCAGCCAAGTAAGGGGCCCAGGTAGGCAGTATTTT,CASSQVRGPGRQYF
TRBJ2-1,NA,TRBV6-5,NA,TGTGCCAGCAGCCCCCCCCGGACGGGGGGCGGTGAGCAGTTCTTC,CASSPPRTGGGEQFF
TRBJ1-2,TRBD1,TRBV7-2,NA,TGTGCCAGCAGCCCGTCCCGGGACAGGGTCCATGGCTACACCTTC,CASSPSRDRVHGYTF
TRBJ2-3,NA,TRBV24-1,NA,TGTGCCACCAGTGTAAGGACAAGCACAGATACGCAGTATTTT,CATSVRTSTDTQYF
TRBJ2-3,NA,TRBV5-1,NA,TGCGCCAGCAGCTACCGACAGGTCGCCCTGGATGATACGCAGTATTTT,CASSYRQVALDDTQYF
TRBJ1-5,NA,TRBV2,once,TGTGCCAGCTTACGCGGGCTCAATCAGCCCCAGCATTTT,CASLRGLNQPQHF
TRBJ1-1,TRBD1,TRBV7-8,NA,TGTGCCAGCAGCACCTCGACAGGGAAAACTTTCTTT,CASSTSTGKTFF
TRBJ2-3,NA,TRBV5-6,NA,TGTGCCAGCAGCTTGATCCGGACCCACAACACAGATACGCAGTATTTT,CASSLIRTHNTDTQYF
TRBJ1-1,NA,TRBV6-5,NA,TGTGCCAGCAGTTGGACGGACGGCCAGAACACTGAAGCTTTCTTT,CASSWTDGQNTEAFF
TRBJ2-2,NA,TRBV3-1/TRBV3-2,NA,TGTGCCAGCAGCCCCCCGGTGAACACCGGGGAGCTGTTTTTT,CASSPPVNTGELFF
TRBJ2-5,NA,TRBV11-2,NA,TGTGCCAGCAGCCCGGGGTTGACCCAGTACTTC,CASSPGLTQYF
TRBJ2-3,NA,TRBV5-1,NA,TGCGCCAGCAGCTTGGTTAGGGGGTTAGGCGCAGATACGCAGTATTTT,CASSLVRGLGADTQYF
TRBJ1-1,NA,TRBV21-1,NA,TGTGCCAGCAGCAAAGGGGGTCTGTCATACCGGGACCGCACCCCGAACACTGAAGCTTTCTTT,CASSKGGLSYRDRTPNTEAFF
TRBJ1-6,NA,TRBV30,NA,TGTGCCTGGAAGGGCAGCCTCGGTTCACCCCTCCACTTT,CAWKGSLGSPLHF
TRBJ1-2,NA,TRBV7-2,once,TGTGCCAGCAGCTTAGTGAGGGGAGCTAACTATGGCTACACCTTC,CASSLVRGANYGYTF
TRBJ1-5,NA,TRBV27,NA,TGTGCCAGCAGCCCCAGGGACCCTTTCAGCAATCAGCCCCAGCATTTT,CASSPRDPFSNQPQHF
TRBJ1-6,NA,TRBV4-3,NA,TGCGCCAGCAGCCCGGACAGCCGCTCCTATAATTCACCCCTCCACTTT,CASSPDSRSYNSPLHF
TRBJ1-1,NA,TRBV29-1,few,TGCAGCGTTGAACCCGCGTATGGGGGCGCGGGGACTGAAGCTTTCTTT,CSVEPAYGGAGTEAFF